These 21 T cell receptor beta chains were all obtained from the same sample, sequenced in a study of cytomegalovirus exposure and HLA in healthy donors. Profiling relied on immunoSEQ multiplex PCR, and the TCRdb table lists in-frame clones only, not all of them. The sample includes about 200,000 clones, approximately 82% of them seen just once. Sequenced sample: PBMCs. The receptors derive from a woman younger than 30 in good health and CMV-seronegative.

V gene TRBV11-2 combines with J gene TRBJ2-1, with TRBD2 matching 9 bases. The CDR3 contains 15 residues. V shed 5 bases and J 6 bases; nucleotides not matched to a gene: 8. CDR1 is SGHAT and CDR2 is FQNNGV in the germline V gene. As DNA, the CDR3 is TGTGCCAGCAGCGCCCGGCGGGAGGGGTTCAATGAGCAGTTCTTC. Translation gives CASSARREGFNEQFF.

The chain recombines TRBV5-5 with TRBJ2-1; possibly TRBD1 for D (5 bases). The CDR3 is made up of 14 amino acids. Germline V lookup: CDR1 SGHKS, CDR2 YYEKEE (reference sequence). The germline V and J ends were trimmed by 6 bases and 1 base, with 11 bases remaining between them. The CDR3 coding sequence is TGTGCCAGCACCCCAGGGCCTTCCTACAATGAGCAGTTCTTC. Residues: CASTPGPSYNEQFF.

The V gene is TRBV10-2, the J gene TRBJ1-5, with TRBD1 matching over 9 bases. Trimming took 6 bases from V and 5 from J; bases not matched to a gene: 5. Germline-derived CDR1 and CDR2 are WSHSY and SAAADI. There are 14 residues in the CDR3. As DNA, the CDR3 is TGCGCCAGCAGCCCGGGACAGGGTTATCAGCCCCAGCATTTT. Translating it yields CASSPGQGYQPQHF.

The chain is built from TRBV10-1 and TRBJ2-7; weak D call: TRBD1 (6 bases). The CDR3 contains 14 residues. V gave up 0 bases and J gave up 6 bases, with 12 bases separating them. Germline V CDR1 and CDR2: WNHNN, SYGVQD (reference sequence). Written as DNA, the CDR3 is TGCGCCAGCAGTGAGTCGGGGGCGGGTAGCGAGCAGTACTTC. It yields the protein CASSESGAGSEQYF.

This clone occurred a few times. The genes are TRBV10-3 and TRBJ2-7; 10 bases line up with TRBD2. Germline loops: CDR1 ENHRY, CDR2 SYGVKD. This CDR3 contains 16 residues. V lost 0 bases to trimming and J lost 4 bases; unmatched junction nucleotides: 6. Here the CDR3 reads CAISESPAGGEYEQYF. CDR3 nucleotides: TGTGCCATCAGTGAGTCCCCAGCGGGGGGGGAGTACGAGCAGTACTTC.

This chain links TRBV9 with TRBJ2-3; TRBD2 matches 11 bases. The ends lost 3 bases at V and 4 bases at J; junction bases unmatched: 7. Germline V CDR1 and CDR2: SGDLS, YYNGEE. This CDR3 contains 16 residues. CDR3 DNA sequence: TGTGCCAGCAGCGCGGGGATAGCGGGGGGGTCAGATACGCAGTATTTT. The encoded protein is CASSAGIAGGSDTQYF.

This chain joins TRBV5-1 and TRBJ2-2; 8 bases agree with TRBD2. Germline CDR1 reads SGHRS; CDR2 reads YFSETQ. The CDR3 length is 17 residues. The J segment lost 1 base and the V segment lost 4 bases, leaving 9 bases of the junction unmatched. CDR3: CASSPGRGGRNTGELFF. The CDR3 bases are TGCGCCAGCAGCCCCGGTCGGGGGGGCCGGAACACCGGGGAGCTGTTTTTT.

This chain joins TRBV29-1 and TRBJ2-3; 13 nucleotides line up with TRBD2. Germline V CDR1 and CDR2: SQVTM, ANQGSEA. The CDR3 is made up of 15 amino acids. Germline trimming cut 7 bases from V and 4 bases from J; bases unmatched to any gene: 8. CDR3 coding DNA: TGCAGCGGCCAGACTAGCGGGAGGACCGCAGATACGCAGTATTTT. This codes for CSGQTSGRTADTQYF.

CDR3 amino acids: CASSAGTSGIYNEQFF. The CDR3 nucleotides read TGCGCCAGCAGCGCAGGGACTAGCGGAATATACAATGAGCAGTTCTTC. This chain connects TRBV5-1 to TRBJ2-1, with TRBD2 identical over 11 bases. The CDR3 length is 16 residues. Germline-derived CDR1 and CDR2 are SGHRS and YFSETQ. The V segment lost 4 bases and the J segment 4 bases; nucleotides outside the gene matches: 7.

This sequence joins TRBV29-1 and TRBJ2-5; TRBD1 might be the D (6 bases). V was trimmed by 6 bases and J by 5 bases, leaving 19 bases between them. Germline V gene sequence: CDR1 SQVTM, CDR2 ANQGSEA. CDR3 length: 14 amino acids. DNA for the CDR3: TGCAGCGTGGTCGATATCAGGGGCGGGGAGACCCAGTACTTC. Residues: CSVVDIRGGETQYF.

The V call is TRBV5-1, the J call TRBJ2-2; TRBD1 matches 7 bases. J lost 0 bases, V lost 7 bases, and 0 bases had no gene match. This CDR3 comprises 13 residues. Germline V gene lookup returns CDR1 SGHRS and CDR2 YFSETQ. The CDR3: CASGTANTGELFF. CDR3 bases: TGCGCCAGCGGGACAGCGAACACCGGGGAGCTGTTTTTT.

V usage is TRBV28 and J usage is TRBJ1-1; TRBD1 matches at 8 bases. This CDR3 is 12 amino acids long. Germline CDR1 MDHEN, CDR2 SYDVKM. With V trimmed by 5 bases and J by 11 bases, 7 bases remained unmatched. CDR3 loop: CASSLGTGRAFF. The CDR3, as DNA: TGTGCCAGCAGTCTAGGGACAGGCCGGGCTTTCTTT.

The chain combines TRBV4-1 with TRBJ2-1; D gene unclear. Trimming stripped 1 base from V and 4 bases from J, with 8 bases between. Germline CDR1 MGHRA, CDR2 YSYEKL. The CDR3 is 14 amino acids. In nucleotides, the CDR3 is TGCGCCAGCAGCCAAGTGGCGAATTACAATGAGCAGTTCTTC. Translation gives CASSQVANYNEQFF.

The rearrangement joins TRBV7-3 to TRBJ2-2, with D perhaps matching TRBD2 (6 bases). CDR1 SGHTA and CDR2 FQGTGA come from the germline V gene. There are 16 residues in the CDR3. Trimming shortened V by 4 bases and J by 4 bases, and 16 bases separated the two germline ends. The CDR3 DNA reads TGTGCCAGCAGCTCCGGGGGAGGAGCGGGCACCGGGGAGCTGTTTTTT. As protein: CASSSGGGAGTGELFF.

The chain employs TRBV9 and TRBJ1-5; a weak D match, TRBD1 (6 bases). The CDR3 contains 16 residues. V gave up 6 bases and J gave up 3 bases, with 19 bases separating them. Germline V lookup: CDR1 SGDLS, CDR2 YYNGEE. The chain's CDR3 is CASILPRGWDNQPQHF. The CDR3 DNA follows: TGTGCCAGCATCCTCCCCAGGGGCTGGGACAATCAGCCCCAGCATTTT.

The CDR3 DNA reads as TGTGCCAGCAGTTTTTCGTACAGAGATCAGCCCCAGCATTTT. Translating gives CASSFSYRDQPQHF. The chain uses TRBV6-5 and TRBJ1-5; D gene uncertain. CDR3 length: 14 amino acids. In germline, CDR1 is MNHEY, CDR2 SVGAGI. V was pared by 4 bases and J by 5 bases, with 12 bases between.

The chain couples TRBV7-9 to TRBJ1-1; no clear D. With 4 bases removed from V and 1 base from J, the gap between germline ends came to 7 bases. Germline V gene data show CDR1 as SEHNR and CDR2 as FQNEAQ (reference sequence). This CDR3 has 13 residues. In DNA form, the CDR3 reads TGTGCCAGCAGCTCTCCAGGGAACACTGAAGCTTTCTTT. Amino acids: CASSSPGNTEAFF.

The chain employs TRBV28 and TRBJ1-5; D is unresolved. The CDR3 totals 13 residues. Germline-derived CDR1 and CDR2 are MDHEN and SYDVKM. Trimming took 5 bases from V and 7 from J, leaving 12 bases between them. The CDR3 bases are TGTGCCAGCAGTACGATCATTGGGCAGCCCCAGCATTTT. Protein: CASSTIIGQPQHF.

J is TRBJ2-7 and V is TRBV2; 7 nucleotides align to TRBD2. The CDR3 contains 15 residues. Looked up from germline, CDR1 is SNHLY and CDR2 is FYNNEI. V shed 10 bases, J shed 2 bases, and the junction held 14 bases outside the gene matches. The CDR3 loop is CAIRGDGDPPYEQYF. The CDR3 DNA reads TGTGCCATCCGGGGGGACGGGGATCCCCCCTACGAGCAGTACTTC.

This chain links TRBV7-9 with TRBJ2-7; 11 bases line up with TRBD2. CDR1 is SEHNR and CDR2 is FQNEAQ in the germline V gene (reference sequence). This CDR3 has 15 amino acids. Trimming took 2 bases from V and 9 from J; bases not matched to a gene: 9. CDR3 sequence (DNA): TGTGCCAGCAGCTTAACTAGCGGGAGTCCCGTCGGGCAGTACTTC. Translating it yields CASSLTSGSPVGQYF.

The chain recombines TRBV7-2 with TRBJ2-7; tentative D call: TRBD1 (5 bases). In germline, CDR1 is SGHTA, CDR2 FQGNSA. This CDR3 contains 14 residues. The germline V and J ends were trimmed by 1 base and 7 bases, with 14 bases remaining between them. Here the CDR3 reads CASSLDFGAWEQYF. The CDR3 DNA reads TGTGCCAGCAGCTTAGACTTTGGGGCCTGGGAGCAGTACTTC.